Shown below are 18 T cell receptor beta chains from a single sample sequenced in a study of blood T cell repertoires in COVID-19. Method: immunoSEQ multiplex PCR; TCRdb's copy keeps in-frame clones and lacks some. The sample has a few hundred thousand clones, around 89% seen once. The sequenced sample consisted of PBMCs or T cells enriched from blood (not recorded which). These receptors were taken from a young woman with acute COVID-19.

The chain is built from TRBV19 and TRBJ2-3, with D possibly being TRBD2 (6 bases). V dropped 5 bases and J dropped 6 bases, with 18 bases sitting between them. Germline V gene sequence: CDR1 LNHDA, CDR2 SQIVND (reference sequence). There are 15 residues in the CDR3. The CDR3 DNA reads TGTGCCAGTAGTCAACTAGCCCTGAGCCCCGATACGCAGTATTTT. This sequence encodes CASSQLALSPDTQYF.

This rearrangement joins TRBV10-1 to TRBJ2-3, with D perhaps TRBD2 (5 bases). The V gene lost 4 bases and the J gene lost 0 bases, with 8 bases spanning the gap. Germline V gives CDR1 WNHNN, CDR2 SYGVQD (reference sequence). CDR3 length: 14 amino acids. The CDR3: CASSVGGSTDTQYF. DNA of the CDR3: TGCGCCAGCAGTGTGGGCGGGAGCACAGATACGCAGTATTTT.

The chain recombines TRBV27 with TRBJ1-5; D possibly corresponds to TRBD1 (5 bases). Germline V gene data show CDR1 as MNHEY and CDR2 as SMNVEV (reference sequence). V was cut by 8 bases and J by 0 bases, with 14 bases left in between. The CDR3 sequence is 15 residues long. The CDR3 loop reads CASRPDSYSNQPQHF. The DNA for the CDR3 is TGTGCCAGCCGGCCCGACAGCTATAGCAATCAGCCCCAGCATTTT.

V is TRBV6-5 and J is TRBJ1-2; 9 nucleotides agree with TRBD1. The CDR3 has 16 residues. In germline, CDR1 is MNHEY, CDR2 SVGAGI. V lost 0 bases and J lost 4; bases outside the gene matches: 6. CDR3 sequence: CASSYSLTGGLYGYTF. In DNA form, the CDR3 reads TGTGCCAGCAGTTACTCTCTGACAGGGGGACTCTATGGCTACACCTTC.

The chain uses TRBV6-5 and TRBJ2-1; 8 bases are shared with TRBD1. Germline V CDR1 and CDR2: MNHEY, SVGAGI. The CDR3 is 16 amino acids. J was trimmed by 3 bases and V by 4 bases; bases with no gene match: 8. The CDR3 here is CASSLTGEDVYNEQFF. The CDR3 region has the DNA TGTGCCAGCAGTTTGACAGGGGAGGATGTCTACAATGAGCAGTTCTTC.

The chain recombines TRBV4-2 with TRBJ2-7, with D possibly matching TRBD1 (6 bases). Germline V gene data show CDR1 as LGHNA and CDR2 as YNFKEQ. With 5 bases removed from V and 4 bases from J, the gap between germline ends came to 15 bases. The length of the CDR3 is 14 residues. CDR3 in DNA: TGTGCCAGCAGCGAGGGGGTAATCGAGTACGAGCAGTACTTC. Residues: CASSEGVIEYEQYF.

The CDR3 sequence is CASSYHGGVEAFF. DNA of the CDR3: TGTGCCAGCAGTTACCACGGGGGAGTTGAAGCTTTCTTT. The V gene is TRBV27, the J gene TRBJ1-1; D is possibly TRBD1 (5 bases). Germline-derived CDR1 and CDR2 are MNHEY and SMNVEV (reference sequence). Trimming stripped 4 bases from V and 7 bases from J, with 13 bases between. The CDR3 has 13 amino acids.

The rearrangement joins TRBV5-1 to TRBJ1-2; D is possibly TRBD1 (5 bases). Germline assignment: CDR1 SGHRS and CDR2 YFSETQ. Trimming cost V 2 bases and J 1 base, with 9 bases left between them. This CDR3 has 14 amino acids. CDR3 sequence (DNA): TGCGCCAGCAGCTTCCAGGGTAGTAACTATGGCTACACCTTC. As protein: CASSFQGSNYGYTF.

The chain combines TRBV13 with TRBJ2-7; perhaps TRBD1 as D (6 bases). Germline V CDR1 and CDR2: PRHDT, FYEKMQ (reference sequence). The germline V and J ends were trimmed by 4 bases and 5 bases, with 12 bases remaining between them. This CDR3 contains 13 residues. Here the CDR3 DNA reads TGTGCCAGCAGCTCGATGGACAGAAACGAGCAGTACTTC. Translated, it gives CASSSMDRNEQYF.

CDR3 in amino acids: CASSYAGGELFF. CDR3 DNA: TGTGCCAGCAGTTACGCAGGGGGGGAGCTGTTTTTT. J is TRBJ2-2 and V is TRBV6-5; D may be TRBD1 (5 bases). The CDR3 has 12 amino acids. The germline CDR1 and CDR2 sequences are MNHEY and SVGAGI. V was trimmed by 2 bases and J by 8 bases, leaving 6 bases between them.

The V gene is TRBV2, the J gene TRBJ2-7, with 13 nucleotides matching TRBD2. The V segment lost 7 bases and the J segment 3 bases; nucleotides outside the gene matches: 9. The germline V gene encodes CDR1 SNHLY and CDR2 FYNNEI. This CDR3 has 16 residues. CDR3 region: CASTDGLAGEVYEQYF. Written as DNA, the CDR3 is TGTGCCAGCACGGACGGACTAGCGGGAGAGGTCTACGAGCAGTACTTC. Complete variable domain (other parts from reference TRBV2 and TRBJ2-7): EPEVTQTPSHQVTQMGQEVILRCVPISNHLYFYWYRQILGQKVEFLVSFYNNEISEKSEIFDDQFSVERPDGSNFTLKIRSTKLEDSAMYFCASTDGLAGEVYEQYFGPGTRLTVT.

The chain is built from TRBV7-3 and TRBJ2-1, with D possibly being TRBD2 (6 bases). Germline CDR1 and CDR2: SGHTA and FQGTGA. This CDR3 has 15 residues. V was cut by 5 bases and J by 0 bases, with 11 bases left in between. CDR3 region: CASSLRGSSYNEQFF. Written as DNA, the CDR3 is TGTGCCAGCAGCCTACGGGGGAGCTCCTACAATGAGCAGTTCTTC.

The V call is TRBV24-1, the J call TRBJ2-5; D is undetermined. V was cut by 0 bases and J by 3 bases, with 7 bases left in between. This CDR3 spans 14 amino acids. CDR1 and CDR2 (germline): KGHDR, SFDVKD. CDR3 residues: CATSDLTAKETQYF. CDR3 coding DNA: TGTGCCACCAGTGATTTGACCGCTAAAGAGACCCAGTACTTC.

The chain joins TRBV20-1 to TRBJ2-1; D ambiguous. This CDR3 spans 10 amino acids. CDR1 and CDR2 (germline): DFQATT, SNEGSKA (reference sequence). The germline V and J ends were trimmed by 5 bases and 8 bases, with 7 bases remaining between them. CDR3 loop: CSARIDEQFF. CDR3 bases: TGCAGTGCTCGTATCGATGAGCAGTTCTTC.

The gene calls are TRBV25-1 and TRBJ2-1; TRBD2 agrees at 13 bases. J was trimmed by 10 bases and V by 4 bases; bases with no gene match: 7. The V gene's germline CDR1 is MGHDK and CDR2 SYGVNS. The CDR3 has 15 residues. Here the CDR3 DNA reads TGTGCCAGCAGTGTAGGACTAGCGGGGGCAGGGGAGCAGTTCTTC. Amino acids: CASSVGLAGAGEQFF.

This clone has only one observation. CDR3 DNA sequence: TGTGCCAGCTCACCACCCGGGACTCAACTCGGGTATGGCTACACCTTC. Protein product: CASSPPGTQLGYGYTF. This chain connects TRBV18 to TRBJ1-2; perhaps TRBD1 as D (5 bases). This CDR3 comprises 16 residues. Trimming pared 0 bases from V and 5 bases from J, leaving 16 bases between. In germline, CDR1 is KGHSH, CDR2 LQKENI.

The chain uses TRBV29-1 and TRBJ2-5; 7 positions match TRBD2. This CDR3 has 13 residues. The V and J ends lost 7 bases and 1 base, in that order; junction bases with no gene match: 6. Germline CDR1 SQVTM, CDR2 ANQGSEA. The DNA of the CDR3 is TGCAGCGCCGGCGGCGGGAGCCAAGAGACCCAGTACTTC. Translation gives CSAGGGSQETQYF.

The chain links TRBV28 to TRBJ1-6; no firm D call. V lost 5 bases and J lost 8, with 19 bases in between. CDR1 is MDHEN and CDR2 is SYDVKM in the germline V gene. The length of the CDR3 is 16 residues. The CDR3 DNA reads TGTGCCAGCAGTCAAATCCCGGGAGTCAGCCATTCACCCCTCCACTTT. It specifies CASSQIPGVSHSPLHF. The full variable domain, rest sourced from reference TRBV28 and TRBJ1-6, is DVKVTQSSRYLVKRTGEKVFLECVQDMDHENMFWYRQDPGLGLRLIYFSYDVKMKEKGDIPEGYSVSREKKERFSLILESASTNQTSMYLCASSQIPGVSHSPLHFGNGTRLTVT.